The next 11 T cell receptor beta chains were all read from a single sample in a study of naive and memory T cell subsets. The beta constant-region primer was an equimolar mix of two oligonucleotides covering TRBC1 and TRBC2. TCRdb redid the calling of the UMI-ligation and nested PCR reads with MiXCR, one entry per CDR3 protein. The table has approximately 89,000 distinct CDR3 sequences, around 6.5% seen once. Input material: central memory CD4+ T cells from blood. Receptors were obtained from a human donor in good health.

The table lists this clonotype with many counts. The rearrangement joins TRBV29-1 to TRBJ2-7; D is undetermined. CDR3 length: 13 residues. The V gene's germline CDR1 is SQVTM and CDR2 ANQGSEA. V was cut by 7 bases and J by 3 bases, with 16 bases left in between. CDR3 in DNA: TGCAGCGCCGGGCGGAAGGATCGCTACGAGCAGTACTTC. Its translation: CSAGRKDRYEQYF.

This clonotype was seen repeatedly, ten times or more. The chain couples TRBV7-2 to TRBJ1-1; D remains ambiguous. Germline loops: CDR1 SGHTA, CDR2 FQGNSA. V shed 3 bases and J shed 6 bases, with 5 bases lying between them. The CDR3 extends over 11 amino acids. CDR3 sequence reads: CASSFFSEAFF. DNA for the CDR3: TGTGCCAGCAGCTTTTTCTCTGAAGCTTTCTTT.

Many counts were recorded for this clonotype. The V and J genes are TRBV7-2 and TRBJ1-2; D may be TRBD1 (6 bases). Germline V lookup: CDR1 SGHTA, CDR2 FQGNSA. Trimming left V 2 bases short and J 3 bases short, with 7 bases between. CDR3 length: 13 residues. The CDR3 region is CASSLKGDYGYTF. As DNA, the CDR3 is TGTGCCAGCAGCTTAAAGGGGGACTATGGCTACACCTTC.

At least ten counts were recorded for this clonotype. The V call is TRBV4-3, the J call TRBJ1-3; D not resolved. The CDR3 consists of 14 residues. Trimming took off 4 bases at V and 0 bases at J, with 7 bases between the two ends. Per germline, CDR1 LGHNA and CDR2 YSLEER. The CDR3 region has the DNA TGCGCCAGCAGCCGAGACTACTCTGGAAACACCATATATTTT. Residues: CASSRDYSGNTIYF.

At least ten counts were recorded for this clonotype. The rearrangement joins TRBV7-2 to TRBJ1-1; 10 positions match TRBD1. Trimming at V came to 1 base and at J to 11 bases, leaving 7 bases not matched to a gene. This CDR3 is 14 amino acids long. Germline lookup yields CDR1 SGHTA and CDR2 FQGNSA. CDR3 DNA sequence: TGTGCCAGCAGCTTAGACGGGACAGGGGAAAAGGCTTTCTTT. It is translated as CASSLDGTGEKAFF.

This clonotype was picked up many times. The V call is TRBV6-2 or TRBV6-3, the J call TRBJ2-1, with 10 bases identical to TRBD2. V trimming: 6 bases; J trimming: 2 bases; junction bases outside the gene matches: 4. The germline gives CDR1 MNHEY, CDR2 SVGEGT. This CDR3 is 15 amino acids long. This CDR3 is CASSITSGAYNEQFF. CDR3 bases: TGTGCCAGCAGCATCACTAGCGGGGCCTACAATGAGCAGTTCTTC.

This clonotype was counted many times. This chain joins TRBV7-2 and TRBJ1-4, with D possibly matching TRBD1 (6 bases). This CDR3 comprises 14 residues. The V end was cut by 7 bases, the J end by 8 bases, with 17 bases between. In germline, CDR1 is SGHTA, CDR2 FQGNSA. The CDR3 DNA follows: TGTGCCAGCACCGGACAGCCGTCAGGGGAAAAACTGTTTTTT. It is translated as CASTGQPSGEKLFF.

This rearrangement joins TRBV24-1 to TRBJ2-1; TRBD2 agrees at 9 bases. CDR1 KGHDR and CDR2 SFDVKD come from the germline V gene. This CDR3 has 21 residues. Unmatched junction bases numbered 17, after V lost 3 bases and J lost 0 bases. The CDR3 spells CATSDKALGLAGLHSYNEQFF. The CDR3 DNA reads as TGTGCCACCAGTGATAAGGCCTTGGGGCTAGCGGGACTTCACTCCTACAATGAGCAGTTCTTC.

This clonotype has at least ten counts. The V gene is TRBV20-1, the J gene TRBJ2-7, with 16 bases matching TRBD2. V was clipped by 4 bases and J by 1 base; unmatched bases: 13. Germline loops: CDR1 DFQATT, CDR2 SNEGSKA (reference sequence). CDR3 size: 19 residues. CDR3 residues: CSATPGLAGGPVRSYEQYF. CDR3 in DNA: TGCAGTGCTACCCCGGGACTAGCGGGGGGGCCAGTGAGATCCTACGAGCAGTACTTC.

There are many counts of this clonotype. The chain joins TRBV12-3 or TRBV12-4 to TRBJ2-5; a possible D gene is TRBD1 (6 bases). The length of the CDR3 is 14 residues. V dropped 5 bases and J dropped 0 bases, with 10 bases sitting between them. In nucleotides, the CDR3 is TGTGCCAGCAGTCCTCAGGGGTACCAAGAGACCCAGTACTTC. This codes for CASSPQGYQETQYF.

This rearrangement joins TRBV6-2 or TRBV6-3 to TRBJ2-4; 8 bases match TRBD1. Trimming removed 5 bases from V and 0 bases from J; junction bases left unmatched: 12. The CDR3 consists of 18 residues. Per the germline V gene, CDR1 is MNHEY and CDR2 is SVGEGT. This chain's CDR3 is CASSTPRQGRLAKNIQYF. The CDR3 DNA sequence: TGTGCCAGCAGTACGCCCCGACAGGGGAGGCTAGCCAAAAACATTCAGTACTTC.